The present TCR beta chain was sequenced within a study of T cells and Merkel cell carcinoma outcomes. The repertoire was sequenced with immunoSEQ multiplex PCR; TCRdb's copy has only in-frame clones and lacks some. The data show around 15,000 clones, 75% to 85% seen once. CDR1 SGHRS and CDR2 YFSETQ come from the germline V gene. CDR3 length: 14 residues. Trimming shortened V by 4 bases and J by 8 bases, and 16 bases separated the two germline ends. This chain connects TRBV5-1 to TRBJ2-1; D may correspond to TRBD1 or TRBD2 (5 bases each). The sequenced sample was tumor tissue from Merkel cell carcinoma. The TCR sequence derives from a human donor with Merkel cell carcinoma. CDR3 amino acids: CASSPGTLAYEQFF. The DNA of the CDR3 is TGCGCCAGCAGCCCGGGGACGCTTGCCTATGAGCAGTTCTTC.